One T cell receptor (beta chain) is described in this entry. Its antigen remains unknown. CDR1 is SGHRS, CDR2 YFSETQ, per germline. Deletions cut 4 bases from V and 0 bases from J, with 8 bases between. The CDR3 runs to 14 residues. This sample stems from a study of shared clonotypes between healthy human individuals. In the study overall: CD8 memory received one plate per donor, CD8 naive two, CD4 memory three and CD4 naive three. Study-level points and caveats: Generation of non-shared clonotypes was less probable than generation of clonotypes shared by all four donors.

There were no recent acute infections or vaccinations among the donors, who were healthy HIV-negative adults. Sorted-subset replicate PCR reactions contained roughly 190 ng DNA, corresponding to some 28,000 T cell genomes. Method: immunoSEQ multiplex PCR; TCRdb's copy keeps in-frame clones and lacks some. The table has 1 million to 1.3 million clones, about 84% seen once; the top ten hold under 0.8%. The V and J genes are TRBV5-1 and TRBJ1-3; possible D gene TRBD1, 6 bases. This TCR was sampled from a man aged 18 to 30 in good health. Some clones in this sample may be carry-over from other donors' samples. Sequenced sample: memory CD4+ T cells from PBMCs. Subset: CD45RA-negative fraction. The chain's CDR3 is CASSRTDSGNTIYF. CDR3 DNA sequence: TGCGCCAGCAGCAGGACAGACTCTGGAAACACCATATATTTT.